This T cell receptor beta chain was identified in a study of T cells after yellow fever vaccination. One entry per CDR3 protein, called by TCRdb with MiXCR from the 5' RACE reads. The repertoire includes around 610,000 distinct CDR3 sequences, 13% of them detected once, and about an eighth sits in the top ten. Study conclusions and caveats: Clones that expanded after primary vaccination mostly reappeared after the booster (96% CD4, around 87% CD8).

This clonotype was detected only a few times. Its antigen remains unidentified. CDR3 length equals 16 residues. Germline assignment: CDR1 MNHEY and CDR2 SMNVEV (reference sequence). Trimming left V 5 bases short and J 9 bases short, with 26 bases between. This TCR was sampled from a young man who received the YFV17D yellow fever vaccine. The chain joins TRBV27 to TRBJ2-7, with D possibly TRBD2 on 6 matching bases. The sample consisted of PBMCs, taken on the day of the yellow fever booster vaccination. This CDR3 is CASSKTTGDSIRAQYF. CDR3 in DNA: TGTGCCAGCAGTAAGACAACGGGGGACTCCATAAGGGCGCAGTACTTC.